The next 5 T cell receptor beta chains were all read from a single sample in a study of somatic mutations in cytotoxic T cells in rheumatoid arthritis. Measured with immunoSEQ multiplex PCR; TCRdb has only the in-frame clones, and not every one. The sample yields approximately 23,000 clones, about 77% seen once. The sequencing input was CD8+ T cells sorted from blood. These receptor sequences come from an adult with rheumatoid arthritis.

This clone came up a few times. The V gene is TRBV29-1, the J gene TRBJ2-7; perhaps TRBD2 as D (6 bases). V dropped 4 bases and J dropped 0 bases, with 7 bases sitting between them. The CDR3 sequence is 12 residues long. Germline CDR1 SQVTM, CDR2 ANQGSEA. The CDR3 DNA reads TGCAGCGTTGTCGGGAGCTCCTACGAGCAGTACTTC. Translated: CSVVGSSYEQYF.

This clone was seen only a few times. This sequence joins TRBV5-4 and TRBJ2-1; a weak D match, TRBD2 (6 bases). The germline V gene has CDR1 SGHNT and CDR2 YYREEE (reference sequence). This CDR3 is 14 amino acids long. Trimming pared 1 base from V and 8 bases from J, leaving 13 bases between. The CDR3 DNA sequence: TGTGCCAGCAGCTTGCGTGGAGGGGACCATGAGCAGTTCTTC. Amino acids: CASSLRGGDHEQFF.

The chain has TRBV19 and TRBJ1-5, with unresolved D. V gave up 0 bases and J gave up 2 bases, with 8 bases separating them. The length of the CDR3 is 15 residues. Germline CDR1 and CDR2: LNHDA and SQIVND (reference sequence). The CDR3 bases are TGTGCCAGTAGTATAGAAGGGCACGGCAATCAGCCCCAGCATTTT. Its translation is CASSIEGHGNQPQHF.

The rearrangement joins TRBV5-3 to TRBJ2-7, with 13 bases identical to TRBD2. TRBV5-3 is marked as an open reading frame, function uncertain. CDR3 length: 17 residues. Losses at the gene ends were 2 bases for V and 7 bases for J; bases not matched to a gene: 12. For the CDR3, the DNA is TGTGCCAGAAGCTTCGCACTAGCGGGAGGGCGGCGGTGGGAGCAGTACTTC. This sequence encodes CARSFALAGGRRWEQYF.

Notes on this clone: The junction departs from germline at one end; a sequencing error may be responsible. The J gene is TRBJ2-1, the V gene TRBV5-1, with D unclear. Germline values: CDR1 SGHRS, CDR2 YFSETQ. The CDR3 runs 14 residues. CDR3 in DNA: TGCGCCAGCAGCTTGTCGAACTCCCACAATGAGCAGTTCTTC. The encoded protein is CASSLSNSHNEQFF.